This TCR beta chain is drawn from a study of blood T cells in healthy people across ages. Peripheral blood samples of 9.5 to 10 milliliters were drawn from each donor. This clonotype turned up a few times. The antigen remains undetermined. There are 13 residues in the CDR3. Per the germline V gene, CDR1 is SGHDN and CDR2 is FVKESK. Trimming took off 3 bases at V and 5 bases at J, with 11 bases between the two ends. Study-level points and caveats: Unsorted PBMCs blocked a conclusive comparison of naive and antigen-experienced cells. Whereas aged donors had fewer naive CD4+ cells, long-lived donors had more of them and higher diversity.

A sample-barcoded 5' primer and a J-beta primer mix were used in a second PCR of roughly 6 to 12 cycles. In TCRdb, the 5' RACE reads were re-called with MiXCR into one record per CDR3 protein. The data contain some 940,000 distinct CDR3 sequences, almost 30% of them singletons. This sample also belongs to another study, concerning T cells of mothers and their children. From that paper: The shaping of TCR recombination output by thymic selection is similar in related and unrelated pairs.

The chain links TRBV14 to TRBJ2-7; maybe TRBD1 (5 bases). The sequenced material came from blood. The clonotype originates from a woman aged 35 to 49 in good health. DNA of the CDR3: TGTGCCAGCAGCCACGGCAGGGTCCACGAGCAGTACTTC. It yields the protein CASSHGRVHEQYF.